The entry below describes one TCR beta chain. The antigen it recognizes is unknown. Base quality data are lacking; no much larger clone is found one base away. Survey-level sequencing on the immunoSEQ platform was used to profile TCR beta chain repertoires. The paper's processing steps were these. Repertoire diversity was measured with the inverse Simpson index, and CDR3 amino acid length spectratypes and V-J pairing frequencies were compared. TCR beta CDR3 sequences were matched against VDJdb to annotate clonotypes specific to SARS-CoV-2, CMV, influenza A and EBV. As stored in TCRdb, this immuneACCESS dataset retains in-frame rearrangements with V and J assigned. A fraction of the clones does not appear; measured against another copy, unresolved V genes explain less than half of the discrepancy, and the remainder lacks a known reason. V and J calls and clone size are copied from that table; D and trimming were computed from the DNA. This sample holds approximately 53,000 clones; approximately 93% were observed only once. The top ten constitute about 11% of the sample.

These data come from a study (dated by TCRdb to between 2021 and 2023). Taken from cysteine to phenylalanine, the CDR3 has 15 residues. Here the CDR3 DNA is all that survives: 45 bases in frame from base 1. The V and J ends are trimmed by 1 base and 4 bases, leaving 11 bases between them. Per the germline V gene, LGHNA is the CDR1 and YNFKEQ is the CDR2. General study outcomes and caveats: Further investigation, including longitudinal sampling and assessment of a control group, is stated by the authors to be required.

For TCR beta sequencing, genomic DNA was taken from unsorted PBMCs, and those PBMCs had been isolated from peripheral blood. Sequencing was performed on PBMCs. Rearrangement joined TRBV4-2 to TRBJ1-3; the D gene remains uncertain. This clonotype was sampled from a man between 35 and 55 years old with rheumatoid arthritis. The CDR3 protein: CASSQGPLRGNTIYF. The base sequence is TGTGCCAGCAGCCAAGGGCCGCTACGAGGAAACACCATATATTTT.